Presented here are 6 T cell receptor beta chains from one specimen sequenced in a study of cytomegalovirus exposure and HLA in healthy donors. Primers included in the PCR were 60 Vbeta and 13 Jbeta primers. Assay used: immunoSEQ multiplex PCR; TCRdb lists only in-frame clones, some missing. The sample holds under 150,000 clones, 65% to 80% seen once. The sequenced sample was PBMCs. The origin of the receptors is a man aged 25-45 years in good health and CMV-seronegative.

DNA of the CDR3: TGTGCCAGTAGCTCGGACAGGCGGAACACTGAAGCTTTCTTT. Its translation is CASSSDRRNTEAFF. The chain carries TRBV19 and TRBJ1-1; TRBD1 aligns across 7 bases. After removal of 6 bases from V and 1 base from J, the junction contained 5 bases not matched to a gene. Germline assignment: CDR1 LNHDA and CDR2 SQIVND (reference sequence). This CDR3 is built from 14 residues. The variable domain in full, with the rest retrieved from reference TRBV19 and TRBJ1-1, is DGGITQSPKYLFRKEGQNVTLSCEQNLNHDAMYWYRQDPGQGLRLIYYSQIVNDFQKGDIAEGYSVSREKKESFPLTVTSAQKNPTAFYLCASSSDRRNTEAFFGQGTRLTVV.

The rearrangement links TRBV5-5 to TRBJ1-1; D not resolved. The CDR3 totals 14 residues. Trimming took 0 bases from V and 0 from J, leaving 6 bases between them. Germline V CDR1 and CDR2: SGHKS, YYEKEE (reference sequence). The CDR3 bases are TGTGCCAGCAGCTTGGGGCAGATGAACACTGAAGCTTTCTTT. As protein: CASSLGQMNTEAFF.

The rearrangement joins TRBV7-9 to TRBJ2-7, with D possibly TRBD1 on 6 matching bases. Germline assignment: CDR1 SEHNR and CDR2 FQNEAQ (reference sequence). V lost 5 bases to trimming and J lost 2 bases, with 16 bases between them. The CDR3 loop spans 15 amino acids. The CDR3 spells CASSQGSPSAYEQYF. In DNA, the CDR3 is TGTGCCAGCAGCCAGGGGTCCCCGAGCGCCTACGAGCAGTACTTC.

This sequence joins TRBV6-4 and TRBJ2-1; D is perhaps TRBD2 (6 bases). This CDR3 has 15 amino acids. The ends were cut back, 3 bases at V and 7 bases at J, with 16 bases in the middle. From germline, CDR1 is MRHNA and CDR2 SNTAGT. CDR3 loop: CASSEQGGSGNEQFF. CDR3 sequence (DNA): TGTGCCAGCAGTGAGCAGGGAGGCTCAGGGAATGAGCAGTTCTTC.

The chain carries TRBV19 and TRBJ1-2, with D tentatively TRBD1 (5 bases). Trimming took 3 bases from V and 8 from J, leaving 13 bases between them. CDR1 and CDR2 from the germline V gene are LNHDA and SQIVND (reference sequence). The CDR3 consists of 13 residues. The CDR3 region is CASSIRQGEGYTF. The DNA of the CDR3 is TGTGCCAGTAGTATCAGGCAGGGCGAAGGCTACACCTTC.

The rearrangement uses TRBV7-9 and TRBJ1-1; D possibly corresponds to TRBD1 (6 bases). Per the germline V gene, CDR1 is SEHNR and CDR2 is FQNEAQ (reference sequence). The CDR3 has 14 amino acids. V was trimmed by 5 bases and J by 3 bases, leaving 13 bases between them. CDR3 nucleotide sequence: TGTGCCAGCAGCGCTAAGGGGGGGGACACTGAAGCTTTCTTT. The encoded protein is CASSAKGGDTEAFF.